The 32 T cell receptor beta chains in this list originate from one sample, sequenced in a study of blood T cell repertoires in COVID-19. Data came from immunoSEQ multiplex PCR; TCRdb stores just in-frame clones and leaves some out. The sample consists of 80,000 to 100,000 clones, roughly 90% of them appearing once. The sequencing sample was made of peripheral blood. These TCRs come from a woman at least 80 years old with acute or convalescent COVID-19.

This clone turned up a few times. The chain combines TRBV2 with TRBJ1-4; 8 bases line up with TRBD1. The junction had 7 bases not matched to a gene; V was cut back by 6 bases and J by 4 bases. CDR3 size: 15 residues. Germline V lookup: CDR1 SNHLY, CDR2 FYNNEI. Written as DNA, the CDR3 is TGTGCCAGCAGGATGGACAGGGCGGGTAATGAAAAACTGTTTTTT. As protein: CASRMDRAGNEKLFF.

The chain joins TRBV10-3 to TRBJ1-1, with D possibly matching TRBD1 (5 bases). CDR3 size: 14 residues. Germline V lookup: CDR1 ENHRY, CDR2 SYGVKD. V lost 6 bases, J lost 7 bases, and 18 bases lay in between. CDR3 sequence: CAIRRGEMGFEAFF. The CDR3, as DNA: TGTGCCATCAGGCGGGGGGAGATGGGGTTTGAAGCTTTCTTT.

This chain links TRBV3-1 (or the pseudogene TRBV3-2) with TRBJ2-5, with 9 bases that match TRBD2. Germline CDR1 is LGHDT and CDR2 is YNNKEL (reference sequence). The V and J ends lost 1 base and 5 bases, in that order; junction bases with no gene match: 8. The CDR3 runs to 16 residues. CDR3 amino acids: CASSQVRLAGSETQYF. The CDR3 bases are TGTGCCAGCAGCCAAGTTAGGCTAGCGGGGTCGGAGACCCAGTACTTC.

This chain uses TRBV5-1 with TRBJ1-4, with 8 nucleotides matching TRBD1. V lost 3 bases, J lost 4 bases, and 8 bases stayed unmatched. The germline V gene encodes CDR1 SGHRS and CDR2 YFSETQ. The CDR3 runs 16 residues. This CDR3 reads CASSYIGTGLNEKLFF. Here the CDR3 DNA reads TGCGCCAGCAGCTATATTGGGACAGGCCTTAATGAAAAACTGTTTTTT.

Here the CDR3 reads CASSEGQGSYEQYF. The CDR3 DNA reads TGTGCCAGCAGCGAAGGGCAGGGAAGCTACGAGCAGTACTTC. The gene calls are TRBV4-2 and TRBJ2-7, with D possibly being TRBD1 (5 bases). This CDR3 is built from 14 residues. Trimming shortened V by 5 bases and J by 3 bases, and 14 bases separated the two germline ends. Germline V CDR1 and CDR2: LGHNA, YNFKEQ.

This clone was seen just once. V usage is TRBV19 and J usage is TRBJ1-4; 8 positions match TRBD1. The CDR3 loop spans 14 amino acids. Trimming cost V 9 bases and J 6 bases; bases outside gene matches: 9. Germline CDR1 and CDR2: LNHDA and SQIVND (reference sequence). CDR3 sequence (DNA): TGTGCCAGCGGACAGGGAACATGGGATGAAAAACTGTTTTTT. It codes for CASGQGTWDEKLFF.

J is TRBJ2-1 and V is TRBV12-3 or TRBV12-4; D perhaps matches TRBD2 (7 bases). The CDR3 is 12 residues long. V was clipped by 10 bases and J by 6 bases, with 13 bases between them. The CDR3 reads CAIQGGGNEQFF. In DNA, the CDR3 is TGTGCCATTCAAGGGGGGGGCAATGAGCAGTTCTTC.

This clone appeared a few times. The chain couples TRBV19 to TRBJ1-2; 7 bases align to TRBD1. Germline CDR1 LNHDA, CDR2 SQIVND (reference sequence). The V and J ends lost 4 bases and 7 bases, in that order; junction bases with no gene match: 6. The CDR3 is 13 amino acids. CDR3 residues: CASSNTGTVGYTF. CDR3 in DNA: TGTGCCAGTAGTAATACAGGGACAGTTGGCTACACCTTC.

The chain combines TRBV2 with TRBJ1-1; TRBD1 matches 10 bases. J lost 6 bases, V lost 10 bases, and 8 bases had no gene match. The germline gives CDR1 SNHLY, CDR2 FYNNEI. This CDR3 is built from 13 residues. In DNA, the CDR3 is TGTGCCACTTCGGGACAGGGGAGAGCTGAAGCTTTCTTT. Protein: CATSGQGRAEAFF.

The chain joins TRBV2 to TRBJ1-4, with a weak D call TRBD1 (6 bases). Trimming left V 2 bases short and J 12 bases short, with 10 bases between. The CDR3 consists of 12 residues. CDR1 is SNHLY, CDR2 FYNNEI, per germline. The CDR3 region is CASSEQGLELFF. The CDR3 coding sequence is TGTGCCAGCAGTGAACAGGGGCTGGAACTGTTTTTT.

The chain is built from TRBV10-3 and TRBJ2-1; 11 bases map to TRBD2. The V and J ends lost 6 bases and 3 bases, in that order; junction bases with no gene match: 13. Germline V lookup: CDR1 ENHRY, CDR2 SYGVKD. The CDR3 consists of 18 residues. CDR3 sequence reads: CAIRPSTSGATSYNEQFF. In nucleotides, the CDR3 is TGTGCCATCAGGCCCTCGACTAGCGGGGCCACGAGCTACAATGAGCAGTTCTTC.

V gene TRBV2 combines with J gene TRBJ1-2, with unresolved D. This CDR3 spans 14 amino acids. CDR1 is SNHLY and CDR2 is FYNNEI in the germline V gene. V lost 1 base and J lost 8, with 14 bases in between. The CDR3 DNA reads as TGTGCCAGCAGTGAAGTTGGAGACCTCTGGGGCTACACCTTC. This gives the protein CASSEVGDLWGYTF.

This rearrangement joins TRBV11-2 to TRBJ1-5, with 7 nucleotides matching TRBD1. Germline CDR1 is SGHAT and CDR2 is FQNNGV. J gave up 1 base and V 5 bases, and 5 bases lay outside the gene matches. The CDR3 totals 15 residues. The CDR3: CASSEGQRSNQPQHF. In DNA, the CDR3 is TGTGCCAGCAGCGAGGGACAGAGAAGCAATCAGCCCCAGCATTTT.

This chain uses TRBV29-1 with TRBJ1-1, with 9 positions matching TRBD1. Unmatched junction bases numbered 8, after V lost 7 bases and J lost 5 bases. Looked up from germline, CDR1 is SQVTM and CDR2 is ANQGSEA. CDR3 length equals 13 residues. CDR3 sequence: CSATTGGETEAFF. The CDR3, as DNA: TGCAGCGCAACAACAGGGGGCGAAACTGAAGCTTTCTTT.

The V call is TRBV5-1, the J call TRBJ2-2, with D perhaps matching TRBD2 (7 bases). The germline V gene has CDR1 SGHRS and CDR2 YFSETQ. V lost 7 bases, J lost 6 bases, and 22 bases lay in between. CDR3 size: 16 residues. This CDR3 is CASALNRGGGPGELFF. As DNA, the CDR3 is TGCGCCAGCGCCTTGAACCGGGGCGGGGGCCCCGGGGAGCTGTTTTTT.

This sequence joins TRBV2 and TRBJ2-7; D is unclear. CDR1 and CDR2 (germline): SNHLY, FYNNEI. Trimming left V 4 bases short and J 4 bases short, with 5 bases between. The CDR3 loop spans 11 amino acids. CDR3 sequence: CASSVVYEQYF. As DNA, the CDR3 is TGTGCCAGCAGTGTCGTATACGAGCAGTACTTC.

The chain couples TRBV30 to TRBJ2-1; 7 bases align to TRBD1. Germline trimming cut 5 bases from V and 8 bases from J; bases unmatched to any gene: 6. Germline CDR1 is GTSNPN and CDR2 is SVGIG (reference sequence). The CDR3 runs to 12 residues. In DNA, the CDR3 is TGTGCCTGGGAAATAGGGGGCGATGAGCAGTTCTTC. It is translated as CAWEIGGDEQFF.

This clone has only one observation. The chain links TRBV6-5 to TRBJ1-2; D is perhaps TRBD1 (5 bases). Germline CDR1 is MNHEY and CDR2 is SVGAGI. Trimming stripped 6 bases from V and 11 bases from J, with 13 bases between. This CDR3 is 11 amino acids long. CDR3 nucleotides: TGTGCCAGCAGGGAGGGGCGGGTATACACCTTC. It codes for CASREGRVYTF.

This chain joins TRBV28 and TRBJ2-5, with D uncertain. V gave up 5 bases and J gave up 3 bases, with 7 bases separating them. Germline CDR1 MDHEN, CDR2 SYDVKM. CDR3 length: 12 residues. The CDR3 spells CASSPFKETQYF. CDR3 coding DNA: TGTGCCAGCAGTCCTTTTAAAGAGACCCAGTACTTC.

The genes are TRBV11-1 and TRBJ1-1; 9 bases match TRBD1. This CDR3 contains 16 residues. J was trimmed by 3 bases and V by 4 bases; bases with no gene match: 9. Germline V lookup: CDR1 SGHAT, CDR2 FQDESV (reference sequence). CDR3 sequence (DNA): TGTGCCAGCAGCTCGGGACAGGGAGACGGGTACACTGAAGCTTTCTTT. Translation gives CASSSGQGDGYTEAFF.

This clone has a single count. This chain joins TRBV30 and TRBJ1-6; D possibly corresponds to TRBD1 (5 bases). CDR3 length: 15 residues. V was trimmed by 3 bases and J by 6 bases, leaving 15 bases between them. Germline CDR1 and CDR2: GTSNPN and SVGIG (reference sequence). The CDR3 region has the DNA TGTGCCTGGAGCGCTAACACGGGGGTTAATTCACCCCTCCACTTT. It codes for CAWSANTGVNSPLHF.

V gene TRBV19 combines with J gene TRBJ2-1, with 11 bases matching TRBD1. The CDR3 length is 19 residues. Germline CDR1 reads LNHDA; CDR2 reads SQIVND (reference sequence). V was pared by 4 bases and J by 0 bases, with 11 bases of the junction left unmatched. The CDR3 loop reads CASSTRGQGVFGSYNEQFF. CDR3 nucleotides: TGTGCCAGTAGTACCCGGGGACAGGGGGTATTCGGCTCCTACAATGAGCAGTTCTTC.

The CDR3 loop reads CASSVGFDRLGKLFF. The CDR3 DNA reads TGTGCCAGCAGCGTGGGTTTTGACAGGTTGGGGAAACTGTTTTTT. The J gene is TRBJ1-4, the V gene TRBV9; the D gene is possibly TRBD1 (6 bases). Germline CDR1 and CDR2: SGDLS and YYNGEE. CDR3 length equals 15 residues. V lost 2 bases, J lost 11 bases, and 19 bases lay in between.

The chain is built from TRBV19 and TRBJ2-7; 8 bases match TRBD1. Germline V gene lookup returns CDR1 LNHDA and CDR2 SQIVND (reference sequence). V shed 4 bases and J 3 bases; nucleotides not matched to a gene: 14. The CDR3 contains 17 residues. CDR3 protein: CASSNDPGGAGHYEQYF. DNA of the CDR3: TGTGCCAGTAGTAATGATCCAGGGGGCGCGGGGCACTACGAGCAGTACTTC.

The rearrangement links TRBV9 to TRBJ2-1; TRBD1 might be the D (6 bases). The CDR3 spans 15 residues. V lost 0 bases and J 4 bases, leaving 11 bases between the germline ends. CDR1 and CDR2 from the germline V gene are SGDLS and YYNGEE. This CDR3 reads CASSVGQGSYNEQFF. As DNA, the CDR3 is TGTGCCAGCAGCGTAGGGCAGGGGTCTTACAATGAGCAGTTCTTC.

The CDR3 protein is CASSPDRVSTGELFF. CDR3 nucleotides: TGCGCCAGCAGTCCCGACAGGGTTTCCACCGGGGAGCTGTTTTTT. The chain joins TRBV5-1 to TRBJ2-2; 7 bases are a match to TRBD1. This CDR3 region has 15 residues. CDR1 and CDR2 (germline): SGHRS, YFSETQ. Trimming at V came to 5 bases and at J to 4 bases, leaving 8 bases not matched to a gene.

Here the CDR3 DNA reads TGTGCCAGCACCGGGGACAGGGCGTACGAGCAGTACTTC. Protein: CASTGDRAYEQYF. This chain connects TRBV6-4 to TRBJ2-7, with 9 bases identical to TRBD1. This CDR3 has 13 amino acids. Germline CDR1 MRHNA, CDR2 SNTAGT. V shed 7 bases and J 4 bases; nucleotides not matched to a gene: 5.

The chain links TRBV7-9 to TRBJ2-7; D is possibly TRBD1 (5 bases). V lost 6 bases and J 6 bases, leaving 12 bases between the germline ends. Looked up from germline, CDR1 is SEHNR and CDR2 is FQNEAQ (reference sequence). The CDR3 runs to 12 residues. Written as DNA, the CDR3 is TGTGCCAGCAGGTCCGCAGGGCGCGAGCAGTACTTC. Its translation: CASRSAGREQYF.

The chain links TRBV18 to TRBJ2-1; 7 positions agree with TRBD1. The V gene end was trimmed by 4 bases and the J gene end by 10 bases; junction bases not matched to a gene: 7. CDR3 size: 13 residues. Germline V CDR1 and CDR2: KGHSH, LQKENI. The CDR3 here is CASSQGQAKEQFF. CDR3 bases: TGTGCCAGCTCACAAGGACAGGCTAAAGAGCAGTTCTTC.

The genes are TRBV7-9 and TRBJ2-7, with TRBD1 matching over 8 bases. Trimming removed 2 bases from V and 4 bases from J; junction bases left unmatched: 7. Per germline, CDR1 SEHNR and CDR2 FQNEAQ (reference sequence). This CDR3 contains 15 residues. CDR3 in amino acids: CASSLRSTGGYEQYF. The CDR3, as DNA: TGTGCCAGCAGCTTAAGGTCCACAGGGGGGTACGAGCAGTACTTC.

This chain connects TRBV5-1 to TRBJ1-3, with D perhaps matching TRBD1 (6 bases). Germline V gene lookup returns CDR1 SGHRS and CDR2 YFSETQ. This CDR3 region has 13 residues. V lost 4 bases to trimming and J lost 1 base, with 6 bases between them. CDR3 region: CASSTGSGNTIYF. The CDR3 coding sequence is TGCGCCAGCAGCACAGGGTCTGGAAACACCATATATTTT. Combining the CDR3 with reference TRBV5-1 and TRBJ1-3 gives the whole variable domain KAGVTQTPRYLIKTRGQQVTLSCSPISGHRSVSWYQQTPGQGLQFLFEYFSETQRNKGNFPGRFSGRQFSNSRSEMNVSTLELGDSALYLCASSTGSGNTIYFGEGSWLTVV.

The genes are TRBV7-9 and TRBJ2-5, with 7 bases that match TRBD2. J was trimmed by 5 bases and V by 5 bases; bases with no gene match: 11. This CDR3 spans 15 amino acids. Germline CDR1 SEHNR, CDR2 FQNEAQ (reference sequence). The CDR3 sequence is CASSPLEGAGETQYF. CDR3 in DNA: TGTGCCAGCAGCCCCCTTGAGGGAGCGGGGGAGACCCAGTACTTC.